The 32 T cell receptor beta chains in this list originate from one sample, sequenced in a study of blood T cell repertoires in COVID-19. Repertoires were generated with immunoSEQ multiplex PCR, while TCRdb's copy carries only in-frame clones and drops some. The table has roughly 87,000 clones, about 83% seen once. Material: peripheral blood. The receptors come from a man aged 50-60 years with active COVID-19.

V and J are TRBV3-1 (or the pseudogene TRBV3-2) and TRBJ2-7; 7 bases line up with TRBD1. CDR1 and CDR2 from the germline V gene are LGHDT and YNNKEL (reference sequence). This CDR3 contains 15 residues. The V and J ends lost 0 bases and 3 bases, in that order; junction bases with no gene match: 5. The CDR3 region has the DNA TGTGCCAGCAGCCAAGACCCCACAGGGGTCTACGAGCAGTACTTC. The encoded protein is CASSQDPTGVYEQYF.

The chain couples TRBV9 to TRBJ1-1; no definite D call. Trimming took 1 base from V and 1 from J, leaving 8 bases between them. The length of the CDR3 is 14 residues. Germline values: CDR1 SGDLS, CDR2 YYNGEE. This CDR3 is CASSVTSGNTEAFF. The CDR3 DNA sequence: TGTGCCAGCAGCGTAACCTCAGGGAACACTGAAGCTTTCTTT.

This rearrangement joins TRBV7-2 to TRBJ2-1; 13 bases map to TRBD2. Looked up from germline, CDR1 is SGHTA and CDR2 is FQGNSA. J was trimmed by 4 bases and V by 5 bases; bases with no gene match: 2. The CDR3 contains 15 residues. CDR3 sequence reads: CASSPLAGGYNEQFF. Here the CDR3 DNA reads TGTGCCAGCAGCCCACTAGCGGGGGGGTACAATGAGCAGTTCTTC.

As DNA, the CDR3 is TGTGCCAGCAGATTAAGTCGGGACAGTCCGTATTTT. Its protein is CASRLSRDSPYF. The chain carries TRBV6-5 and TRBJ2-3; 7 nucleotides align to TRBD1. Germline values: CDR1 MNHEY, CDR2 SVGAGI. The CDR3 spans 12 residues. V shed 6 bases and J 14 bases; nucleotides not matched to a gene: 11.

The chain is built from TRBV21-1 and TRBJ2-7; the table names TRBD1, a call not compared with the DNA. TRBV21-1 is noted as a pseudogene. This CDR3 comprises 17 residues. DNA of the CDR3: TGTGCCAGCAGCAAAAAACCCCGGAACAGGGGATCCTACGAGCAGTACTTC. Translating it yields CASSKKPRNRGSYEQYF.

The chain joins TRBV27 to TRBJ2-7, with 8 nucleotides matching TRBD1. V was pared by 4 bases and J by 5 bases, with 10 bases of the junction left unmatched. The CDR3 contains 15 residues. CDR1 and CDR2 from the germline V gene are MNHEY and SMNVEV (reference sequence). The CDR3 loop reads CASSSTGAGEHEQYF. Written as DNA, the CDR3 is TGTGCCAGCAGTTCGACAGGGGCAGGGGAACACGAGCAGTACTTC.

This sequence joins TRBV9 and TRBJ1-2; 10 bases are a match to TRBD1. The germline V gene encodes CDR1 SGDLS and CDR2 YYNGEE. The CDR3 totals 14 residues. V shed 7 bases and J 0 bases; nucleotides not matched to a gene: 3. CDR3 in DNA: TGTGCCAGCGGGGGGACAGGGGCTAACTATGGCTACACCTTC. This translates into CASGGTGANYGYTF.

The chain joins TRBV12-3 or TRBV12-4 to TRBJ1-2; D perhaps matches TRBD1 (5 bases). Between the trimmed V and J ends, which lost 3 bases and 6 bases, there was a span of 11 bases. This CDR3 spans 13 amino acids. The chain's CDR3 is CASSFRAGNGYTF. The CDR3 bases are TGTGCCAGCAGTTTTAGGGCAGGGAATGGCTACACCTTC.

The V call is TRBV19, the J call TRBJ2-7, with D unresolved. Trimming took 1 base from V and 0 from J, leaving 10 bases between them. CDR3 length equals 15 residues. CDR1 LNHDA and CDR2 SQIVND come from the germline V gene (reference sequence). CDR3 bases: TGTGCCAGTAGTATAGCTAGTGGGTACTCCTACGAGCAGTACTTC. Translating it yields CASSIASGYSYEQYF.

The CDR3 loop reads CASSPGGGANTGELFF. The CDR3 DNA follows: TGTGCCAGTAGCCCCGGCGGGGGGGCGAACACCGGGGAGCTGTTTTTT. The chain uses TRBV19 and TRBJ2-2, with 9 bases that match TRBD2. Germline V CDR1 and CDR2: LNHDA, SQIVND (reference sequence). The J segment lost 0 bases and the V segment lost 6 bases, leaving 5 bases of the junction unmatched. The CDR3 is 16 residues long.

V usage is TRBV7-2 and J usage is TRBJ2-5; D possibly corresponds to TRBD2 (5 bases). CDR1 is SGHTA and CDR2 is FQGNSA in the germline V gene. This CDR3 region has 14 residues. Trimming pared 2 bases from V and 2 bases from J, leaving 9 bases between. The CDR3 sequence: CASSLTREQETQYF. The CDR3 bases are TGTGCCAGCAGCTTAACCCGGGAACAAGAGACCCAGTACTTC.

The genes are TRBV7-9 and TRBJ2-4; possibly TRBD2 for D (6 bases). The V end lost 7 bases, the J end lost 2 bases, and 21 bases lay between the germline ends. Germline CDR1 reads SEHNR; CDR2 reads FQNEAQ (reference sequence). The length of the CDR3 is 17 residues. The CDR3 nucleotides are TGTGCCAGCACCCCGCTGGAGGGAGTCTCGACCAAAAACATTCAGTACTTC. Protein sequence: CASTPLEGVSTKNIQYF. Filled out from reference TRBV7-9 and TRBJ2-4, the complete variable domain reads DTGVSQNPRHKITKRGQNVTFRCDPISEHNRLYWYRQTLGQGPEFLTYFQNEAQLEKSRLLSDRFSAERPKGSFSTLEIQRTEQGDSAMYLCASTPLEGVSTKNIQYFGAGTRLSVL.

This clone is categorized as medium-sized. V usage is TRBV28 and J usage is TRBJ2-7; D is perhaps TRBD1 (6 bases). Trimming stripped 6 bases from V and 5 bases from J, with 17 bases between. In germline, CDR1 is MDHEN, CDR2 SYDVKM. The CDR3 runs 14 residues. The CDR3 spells CASRPGTMADEQYF. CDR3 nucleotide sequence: TGTGCCAGCAGGCCCGGGACAATGGCGGACGAGCAGTACTTC.

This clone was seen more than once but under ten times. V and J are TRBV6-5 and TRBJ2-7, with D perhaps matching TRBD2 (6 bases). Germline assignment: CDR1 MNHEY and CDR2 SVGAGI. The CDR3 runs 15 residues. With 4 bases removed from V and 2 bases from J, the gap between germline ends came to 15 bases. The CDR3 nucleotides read TGTGCCAGCAGTTCCGGACTGGGGGGTACCTACGAGCAGTACTTC. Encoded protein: CASSSGLGGTYEQYF.

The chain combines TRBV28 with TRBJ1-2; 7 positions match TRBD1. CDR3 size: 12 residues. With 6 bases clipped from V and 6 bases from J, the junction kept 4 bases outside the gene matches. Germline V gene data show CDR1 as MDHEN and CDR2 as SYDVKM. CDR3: CASSWTGHGYTF. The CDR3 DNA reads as TGTGCCAGCAGCTGGACAGGCCATGGCTACACCTTC.

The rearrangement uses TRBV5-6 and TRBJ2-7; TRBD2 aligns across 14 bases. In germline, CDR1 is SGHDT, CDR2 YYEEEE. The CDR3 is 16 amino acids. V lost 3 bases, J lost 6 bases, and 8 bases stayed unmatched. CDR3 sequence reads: CASSSTGLAGAGEQYF. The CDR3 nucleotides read TGTGCCAGCAGCTCCACGGGACTAGCGGGAGCGGGCGAGCAGTACTTC.

The CDR3 spells CASRPERGRTDTQYF. CDR3 coding DNA: TGTGCCAGCAGACCAGAGCGGGGACGCACAGATACGCAGTATTTT. The chain couples TRBV7-9 to TRBJ2-3; 7 nucleotides align to TRBD2. CDR3 length equals 15 residues. Trimming removed 6 bases from V and 1 base from J; junction bases left unmatched: 7. The germline V gene encodes CDR1 SEHNR and CDR2 FQNEAQ (reference sequence).

The CDR3 sequence: CAISEFAGGNQETQYF. The CDR3 DNA follows: TGTGCCATCAGTGAGTTCGCGGGAGGAAACCAAGAGACCCAGTACTTC. V is TRBV10-3 and J is TRBJ2-5, with 8 nucleotides matching TRBD2. Germline V lookup: CDR1 ENHRY, CDR2 SYGVKD. CDR3 size: 16 residues. Trimming removed 1 base from V and 0 bases from J; junction bases left unmatched: 4.

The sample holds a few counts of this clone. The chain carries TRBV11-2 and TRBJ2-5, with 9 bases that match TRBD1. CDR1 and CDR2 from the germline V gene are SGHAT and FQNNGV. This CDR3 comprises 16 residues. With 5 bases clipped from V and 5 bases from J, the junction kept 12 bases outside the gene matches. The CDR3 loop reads CASSIAGTGRRETQYF. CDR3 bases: TGTGCCAGCAGCATAGCCGGGACAGGGCGCCGGGAGACCCAGTACTTC.

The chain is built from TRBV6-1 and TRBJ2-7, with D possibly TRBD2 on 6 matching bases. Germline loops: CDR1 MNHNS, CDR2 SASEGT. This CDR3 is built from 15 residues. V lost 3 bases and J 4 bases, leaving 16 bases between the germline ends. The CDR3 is CASSERPRREYEQYF. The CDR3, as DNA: TGTGCCAGCAGTGAGAGGCCTAGGAGGGAGTACGAGCAGTACTTC.

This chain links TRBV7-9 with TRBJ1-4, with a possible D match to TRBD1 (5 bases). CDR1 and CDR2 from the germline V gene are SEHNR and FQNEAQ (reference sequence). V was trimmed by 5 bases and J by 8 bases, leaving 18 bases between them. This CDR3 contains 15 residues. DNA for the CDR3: TGTGCCAGCAGCCGGAGGGGTGACCCTGGGGAAAAACTGTTTTTT. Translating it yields CASSRRGDPGEKLFF.

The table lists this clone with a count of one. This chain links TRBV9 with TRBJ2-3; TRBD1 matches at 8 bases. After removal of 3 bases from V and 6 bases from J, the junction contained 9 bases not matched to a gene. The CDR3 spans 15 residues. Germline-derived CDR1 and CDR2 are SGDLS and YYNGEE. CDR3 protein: CASSGRGLFADTQYF. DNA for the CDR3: TGTGCCAGCAGCGGCAGGGGGCTGTTTGCTGATACGCAGTATTTT.

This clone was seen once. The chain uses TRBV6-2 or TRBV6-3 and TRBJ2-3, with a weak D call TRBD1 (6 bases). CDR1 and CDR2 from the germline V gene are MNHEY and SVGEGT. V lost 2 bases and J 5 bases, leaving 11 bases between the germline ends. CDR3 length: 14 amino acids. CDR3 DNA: TGTGCCAGCAGTTACCAGGGGCGCGTAGATACGCAGTATTTT. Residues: CASSYQGRVDTQYF.

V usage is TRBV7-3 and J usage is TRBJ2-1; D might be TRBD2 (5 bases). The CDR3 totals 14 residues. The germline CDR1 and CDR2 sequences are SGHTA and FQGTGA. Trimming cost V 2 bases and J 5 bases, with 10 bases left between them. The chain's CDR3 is CASSLAGPNNEQFF. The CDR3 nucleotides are TGTGCCAGCAGCTTAGCGGGCCCTAACAATGAGCAGTTCTTC.

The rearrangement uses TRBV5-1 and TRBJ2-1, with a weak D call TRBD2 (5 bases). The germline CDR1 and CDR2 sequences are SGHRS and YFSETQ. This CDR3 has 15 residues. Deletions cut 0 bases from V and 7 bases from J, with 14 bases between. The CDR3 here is CASSLAGNRENEQFF. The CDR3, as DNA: TGCGCCAGCAGCTTGGCCGGCAATCGGGAAAATGAGCAGTTCTTC.

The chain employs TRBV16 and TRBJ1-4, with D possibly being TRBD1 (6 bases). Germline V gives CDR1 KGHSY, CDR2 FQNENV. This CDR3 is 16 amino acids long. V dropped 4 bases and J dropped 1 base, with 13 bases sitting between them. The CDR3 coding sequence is TGTGCCAGCAGCCGGAACAGGGTGGGAACTAATGAAAAACTGTTTTTT. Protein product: CASSRNRVGTNEKLFF.

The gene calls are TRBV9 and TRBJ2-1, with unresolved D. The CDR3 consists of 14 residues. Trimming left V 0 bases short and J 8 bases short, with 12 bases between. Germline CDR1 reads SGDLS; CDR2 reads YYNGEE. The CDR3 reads CASSVGPTQDEQFF. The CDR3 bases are TGTGCCAGCAGCGTAGGACCAACTCAGGATGAGCAGTTCTTC.

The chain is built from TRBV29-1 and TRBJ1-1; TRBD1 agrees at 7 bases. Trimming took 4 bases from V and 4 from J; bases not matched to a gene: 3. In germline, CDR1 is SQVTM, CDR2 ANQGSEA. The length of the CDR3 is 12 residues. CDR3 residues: CSVVTGFTEAFF. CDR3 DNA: TGCAGCGTTGTGACAGGGTTCACTGAAGCTTTCTTT.

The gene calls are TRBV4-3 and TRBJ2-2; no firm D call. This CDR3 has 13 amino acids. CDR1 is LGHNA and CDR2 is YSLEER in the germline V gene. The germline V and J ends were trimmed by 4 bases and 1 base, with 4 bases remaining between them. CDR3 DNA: TGCGCCAGCAGCCGACAGAACACCGGGGAGCTGTTTTTT. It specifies CASSRQNTGELFF.

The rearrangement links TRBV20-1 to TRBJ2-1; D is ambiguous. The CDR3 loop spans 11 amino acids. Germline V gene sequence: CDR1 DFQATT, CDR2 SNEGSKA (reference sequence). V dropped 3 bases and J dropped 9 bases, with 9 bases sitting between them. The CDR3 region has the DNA TGCAGTGCTAGCTCGCGGATTGAGCAGTTCTTC. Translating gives CSASSRIEQFF.

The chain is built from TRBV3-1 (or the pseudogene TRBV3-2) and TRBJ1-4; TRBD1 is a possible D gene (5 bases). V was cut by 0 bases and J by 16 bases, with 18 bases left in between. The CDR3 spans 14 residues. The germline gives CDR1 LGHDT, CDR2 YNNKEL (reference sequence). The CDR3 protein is CASSQDRANRRQFF. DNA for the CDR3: TGTGCCAGCAGCCAAGATCGAGCGAACAGGCGACAGTTTTTT.

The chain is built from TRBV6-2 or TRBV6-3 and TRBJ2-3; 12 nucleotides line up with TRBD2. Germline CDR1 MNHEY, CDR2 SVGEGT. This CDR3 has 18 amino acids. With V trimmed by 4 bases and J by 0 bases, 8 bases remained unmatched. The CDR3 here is CASSSPGLAGLSTDTQYF. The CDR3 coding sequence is TGTGCCAGCAGTTCGCCGGGACTAGCGGGTCTTAGCACAGATACGCAGTATTTT.